This T cell receptor beta chain came from a study of blood T cells in healthy people across ages. General study points: With donor CMV status unknown, expanded clonotype changes were possibly confounded.

This clonotype was seen a few times. Its specificity is unknown. The use of a sample-barcoded 5' primer and a J-beta primer mix characterized a second PCR of roughly 6 to 11 cycles. TCRdb re-called the 5' RACE reads with MiXCR, one entry per CDR3 protein. The sample shows 1.8 million or so distinct CDR3 sequences, approximately 40% of them seen only once. The individuals who served as donors were healthy Caucasians living in Russia, aged about 6 to 100. A minimum of 7 million PBMCs was isolated per sample. CDR1 and CDR2 from the germline V gene are MNHEY and SVGAGI. Trimming took 5 bases from V and 4 from J; bases not matched to a gene: 7. The CDR3 is 14 residues long.

The sequence came from a human donor in good health. The chain is built from TRBV6-5 and TRBJ1-2; 7 nucleotides align to TRBD1. Sequences were obtained from blood. CDR3: CASSIVTGSYGYTF. In DNA form, the CDR3 reads TGTGCCAGCAGTATCGTGACAGGGAGCTATGGCTACACCTTC.